This T cell receptor beta chain was identified during a study of T-cell reconstitution after alpha-beta-depleted transplantation in children. This clonotype came up many times. The target antigen is unknown. Preparing the TCRbeta library involved the use of unique molecular identifiers. TCRdb itself ran the PCR reads through MiXCR, one entry per CDR3 protein. The top ten hold around 4.5% of the sample, which has 700,000 to 850,000 distinct CDR3 sequences, roughly 15% seen once. This CDR3 spans 16 amino acids. Germline V lookup: CDR1 MNHEY, CDR2 SMNVEV (reference sequence). The trim removed 3 bases at V and 9 bases at J, leaving 9 bases unmatched. General study results and limits: Reported findings indicate that, about two months after transplant, alpha-beta T cells came from several hundred expanded clones, which were derived from non-depleted graft cells.

This sequence was found in a male patient aged 10 to 17 who had a stem cell transplant for acute lymphoblastic leukemia, so the T cells may come from the graft donor. The sample consisted of PBMCs, mostly from graft donor cells, taken 360 days after TCRalphabeta/CD19-depleted stem cell transplant. The chain recombines TRBV27 with TRBJ2-3; 13 positions match TRBD2. CDR3 DNA: TGTGCCAGCAGTTTCCGACTAGCGGGAGGCCCTAACACGCAGTATTTT. Translating gives CASSFRLAGGPNTQYF.